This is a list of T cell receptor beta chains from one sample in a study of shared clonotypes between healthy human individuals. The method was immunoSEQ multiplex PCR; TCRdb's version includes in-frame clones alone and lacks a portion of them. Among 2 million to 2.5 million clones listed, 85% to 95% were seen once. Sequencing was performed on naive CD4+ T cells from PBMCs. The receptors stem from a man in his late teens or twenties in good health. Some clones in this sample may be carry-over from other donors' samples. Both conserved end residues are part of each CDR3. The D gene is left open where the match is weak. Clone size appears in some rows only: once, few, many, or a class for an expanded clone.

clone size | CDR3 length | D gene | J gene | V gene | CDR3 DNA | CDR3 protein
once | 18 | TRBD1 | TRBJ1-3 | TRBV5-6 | TGTGCCAGAGAGTTAGCGGATCGGACAGGGGGTTGGTTGGACACCATATATTTT | CARELADRTGGWLDTIYF
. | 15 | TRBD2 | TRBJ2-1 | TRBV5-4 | TGTGCCAGCAGCTCCGGGACTAGCAGCTACAATGAGCAGTTCTTC | CASSSGTSSYNEQFF
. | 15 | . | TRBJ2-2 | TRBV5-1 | TGCGCCAGCAGCTTGGCCGACAGAAACACCGGGGAGCTGTTTTTT | CASSLADRNTGELFF
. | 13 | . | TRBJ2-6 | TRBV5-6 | TGTGCCAGCAGCTTGGCCGGGGCCAACGTCCTGACTTTC | CASSLAGANVLTF
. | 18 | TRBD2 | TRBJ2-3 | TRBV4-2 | TGTGCCAGCAGCCAACTAGCGGGCGTCGTTCGTGTGGCAGATACGCAGTATTTT | CASSQLAGVVRVADTQYF
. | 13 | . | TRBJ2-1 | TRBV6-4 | TGTGCCAGCAGTGATGTGGGTTACAATGAGCAGTTCTTC | CASSDVGYNEQFF
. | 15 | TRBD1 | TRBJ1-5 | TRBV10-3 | TGTGCCATCAGTAGGGGACAGGGGAGCGGCCAGCCCCAGCATTTT | CAISRGQGSGQPQHF
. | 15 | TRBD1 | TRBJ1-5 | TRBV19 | TGTGCCAGTAGTATAGAAGGGACAGGCAATCAGCCCCAGCATTTT | CASSIEGTGNQPQHF
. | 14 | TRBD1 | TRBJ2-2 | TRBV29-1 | TGCAGCGTTGTACGGGACAGGGACACCGGGGAGCTGTTTTTT | CSVVRDRDTGELFF
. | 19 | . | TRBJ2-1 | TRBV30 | TGTGCCTGGAGTGCGGTCCCGGACGGATCTAAATACACCTACAATGAGCAGTTCTTC | CAWSAVPDGSKYTYNEQFF
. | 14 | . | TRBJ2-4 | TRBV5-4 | TGTGCCAGCAGCTGGGGACCGGCCGAAAGCATTCAGTACTTC | CASSWGPAESIQYF
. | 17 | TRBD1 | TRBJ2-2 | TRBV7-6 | TGTGCCAGCAGCTTCCCCCGAGGGGGCCCGGGCACCGGGGAGCTGTTTTTT | CASSFPRGGPGTGELFF
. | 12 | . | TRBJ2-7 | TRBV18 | TGTGCCAGCTCTCCCCGACCCTACGAGCAGTACTTC | CASSPRPYEQYF
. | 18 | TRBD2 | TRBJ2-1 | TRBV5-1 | TGCGCCAGCAGCCTTTCCCCGACCGGGACTAGCAGCTACAATGAGCAGTTCTTC | CASSLSPTGTSSYNEQFF
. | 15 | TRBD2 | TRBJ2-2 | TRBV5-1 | TGCGCCAGCAGCTTGGGCGGGAGGAACACCGGGGAGCTGTTTTTT | CASSLGGRNTGELFF
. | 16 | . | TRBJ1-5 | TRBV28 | TGTGCCAGCAGGGCTCTGTACGCGGGAGGGGGTCAGCCCCAGCATTTT | CASRALYAGGGQPQHF
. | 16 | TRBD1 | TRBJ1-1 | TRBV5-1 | TGCGCCAGCAGCCCCCAGGGACAGGGTTTAAACACTGAAGCTTTCTTT | CASSPQGQGLNTEAFF
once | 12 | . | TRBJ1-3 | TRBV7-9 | TGTGCCAGCAGCCCGCCCGGGGAGACCATATATTTT | CASSPPGETIYF
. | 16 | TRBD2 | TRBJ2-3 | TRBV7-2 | TGTGCCAGCAGCCCGGACCGGCTAGCGGGAGAAGATACGCAGTATTTT | CASSPDRLAGEDTQYF
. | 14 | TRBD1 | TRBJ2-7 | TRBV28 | TGTGCCAGCAGTAAAACAGGGGGCGCAGGTCGGCAGTACTTC | CASSKTGGAGRQYF
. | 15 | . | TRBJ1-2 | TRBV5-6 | TGTGCCAGCAGCTTGGGACGGTCCACTAACTATGGCTACACCTTC | CASSLGRSTNYGYTF
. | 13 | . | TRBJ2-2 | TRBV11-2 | TGTGCCAGCAGCGCGTCTTACACCGGGGAGCTGTTTTTT | CASSASYTGELFF
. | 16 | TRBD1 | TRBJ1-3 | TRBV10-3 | TGTGCCATCAGTGGGGGACAGGGGAGCTCTGGAAACACCATATATTTT | CAISGGQGSSGNTIYF
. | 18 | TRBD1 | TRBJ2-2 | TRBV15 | TGTGCCACCAGCAGAAACCCGGGACAGGGGGCATGGACCGGGGAGCTGTTTTTT | CATSRNPGQGAWTGELFF
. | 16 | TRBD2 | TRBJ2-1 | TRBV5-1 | TGCGCCAGCAGCTTGGAAGTGGTAGCGGGAGGGCTTGAGCAGTTCTTC | CASSLEVVAGGLEQFF
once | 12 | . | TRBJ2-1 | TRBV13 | TGTGCCAGCAGCTTTTACAGCGATGAGCAGTTCTTC | CASSFYSDEQFF